This T cell receptor beta chain was obtained from a study of blood T cell repertoires in COVID-19. Study in general: Both acute and convalescent COVID-19 samples were obtained from the United States, Italy and Spain. PBMCs, B-cell-depleted T cells, or T cells were the source of the cDNA or gDNA that made up the material.

Seattle researchers signed up patients amid active infection and tracked them longitudinally. Per germline, CDR1 MNHEY and CDR2 SMNVEV (reference sequence). The CDR3 runs to 16 residues. The V and J ends lost 5 bases and 0 bases, in that order; junction bases with no gene match: 8. This clone has only a few counts. Original processing notes: The assay estimated nucleated cells by amplifying reference gene primers. Assay: immunoSEQ multiplex PCR; the TCRdb copy retains only in-frame clones and omits some. V, J and clone size reflect that table, while D and trimming were determined from the DNA. The sample records under 250,000 clones, more than 75% being singletons.

The chain uses TRBV27 and TRBJ1-2; TRBD1 matches 8 bases. This clonotype originated in a man over 45 with COVID-19, enrolled during active disease. Sequenced input: peripheral blood. As DNA, the CDR3 is TGTGCCAGCAGTACAAGACAGGGGAACACTAACTATGGCTACACCTTC. It specifies CASSTRQGNTNYGYTF.